These 7 T cell receptor beta chains originate from one sample sequenced in a study of blood T cell repertoires in COVID-19. Measured with immunoSEQ multiplex PCR; TCRdb has only the in-frame clones, and not every one. Here the sample spans over 150,000 clones, about 87% being singletons. The sample comprised peripheral blood. Receptors were obtained from a man aged 35 to 55 with active or convalescent COVID-19.

The chain carries TRBV7-9 and TRBJ1-6; D may be TRBD1 (6 bases). V was trimmed by 5 bases and J by 10 bases, leaving 12 bases between them. CDR1 is SEHNR, CDR2 FQNEAQ, per germline (reference sequence). The CDR3 extends over 13 amino acids. The DNA of the CDR3 is TGTGCCAGCAGCCTACAGGGCCCCTCACCCCTCCACTTT. Residues: CASSLQGPSPLHF.

The chain combines TRBV5-6 with TRBJ1-1; 8 bases fit TRBD1. Trimming removed 3 bases from V and 6 bases from J; junction bases left unmatched: 10. The CDR3 extends over 15 amino acids. The germline CDR1 and CDR2 sequences are SGHDT and YYEEEE. The CDR3 nucleotides are TGTGCCAGCAGCTCCCTAACAGGGGGGATTTCTGAAGCTTTCTTT. Translated, it gives CASSSLTGGISEAFF. Full variable domain (remainder filled in from reference TRBV5-6 and TRBJ1-1): DAGVTQSPTHLIKTRGQQVTLRCSPKSGHDTVSWYQQALGQGPQFIFQYYEEEERQRGNFPDRFSGHQFPNYSSELNVNALLLGDSALYLCASSSLTGGISEAFFGQGTRLTVV.

In its sample, this clone was seen a few times. The chain is built from TRBV7-2 and TRBJ2-5; weak D call: TRBD2 (5 bases). Deletions cut 2 bases from V and 1 base from J, with 11 bases between. This CDR3 is 15 amino acids long. Germline-derived CDR1 and CDR2 are SGHTA and FQGNSA. DNA for the CDR3: TGTGCCAGCAGCTTATCGGAGGTCCCCCAAGAGACCCAGTACTTC. Protein sequence: CASSLSEVPQETQYF.

The gene calls are TRBV5-4 and TRBJ2-3; unclear D gene. V was cut by 5 bases and J by 0 bases, with 16 bases left in between. The CDR3 is made up of 16 amino acids. Per the germline V gene, CDR1 is SGHNT and CDR2 is YYREEE (reference sequence). The CDR3 nucleotides are TGTGCCAGCAGGAGCCAAAGAGGAATTAGCACAGATACGCAGTATTTT. This codes for CASRSQRGISTDTQYF.

The genes are TRBV7-8 and TRBJ1-6; 7 nucleotides line up with TRBD1. This CDR3 spans 18 amino acids. CDR1 is SGHVS, CDR2 FQNEAQ, per germline. J lost 0 bases, V lost 2 bases, and 7 bases had no gene match. The CDR3 region is CASSLRQGPTSYNSPLHF. For the CDR3, the DNA is TGTGCCAGCAGCTTACGACAGGGCCCTACCTCCTATAATTCACCCCTCCACTTT.

V usage is TRBV7-3 and J usage is TRBJ2-5, with 8 nucleotides matching TRBD2. V gave up 1 base and J gave up 4 bases; unmatched junction bases: 8. Germline assignment: CDR1 SGHTA and CDR2 FQGTGA. This CDR3 has 16 amino acids. The CDR3 is CASSLNAAGEGETQYF. CDR3 DNA: TGTGCCAGCAGCTTAAACGCAGCGGGGGAAGGAGAGACCCAGTACTTC.

This chain connects TRBV28 to TRBJ2-7, with 7 bases lining up with TRBD1. CDR1 and CDR2 (germline): MDHEN, SYDVKM. The CDR3 is made up of 15 amino acids. The trim removed 4 bases at V and 3 bases at J, leaving 9 bases unmatched. CDR3: CASSSSGGTGYEQYF. CDR3 in DNA: TGTGCCAGCAGTTCGTCAGGGGGAACTGGCTACGAGCAGTACTTC. The full variable domain, in which reference TRBV28 and TRBJ2-7 provide the parts outside the CDR3, is DVKVTQSSRYLVKRTGEKVFLECVQDMDHENMFWYRQDPGLGLRLIYFSYDVKMKEKGDIPEGYSVSREKKERFSLILESASTNQTSMYLCASSSSGGTGYEQYFGPGTRLTVT.